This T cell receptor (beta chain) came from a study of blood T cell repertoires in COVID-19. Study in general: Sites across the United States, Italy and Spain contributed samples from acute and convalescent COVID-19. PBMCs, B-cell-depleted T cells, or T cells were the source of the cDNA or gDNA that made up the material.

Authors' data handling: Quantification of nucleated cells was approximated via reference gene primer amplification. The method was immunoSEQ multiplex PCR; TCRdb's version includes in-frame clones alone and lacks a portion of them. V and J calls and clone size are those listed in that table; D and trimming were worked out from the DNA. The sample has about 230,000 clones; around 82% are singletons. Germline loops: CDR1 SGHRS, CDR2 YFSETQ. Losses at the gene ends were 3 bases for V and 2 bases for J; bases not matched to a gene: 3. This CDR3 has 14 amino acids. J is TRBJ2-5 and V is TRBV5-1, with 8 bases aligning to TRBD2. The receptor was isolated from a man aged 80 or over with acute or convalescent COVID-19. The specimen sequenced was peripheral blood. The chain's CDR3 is CASSYTSGQETQYF. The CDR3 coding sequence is TGCGCCAGCAGCTATACTAGCGGACAAGAGACCCAGTACTTC.